This TCR beta chain was obtained from a study of shared T cell receptors in the human thymus. Sequencing used immunoSEQ multiplex PCR; TCRdb keeps in-frame clones, though not all of them. Here the sample spans around 67,000 clones, nearly 95% being singletons. The V gene lost 5 bases and the J gene lost 4 bases, with 9 bases spanning the gap. The CDR3 consists of 14 residues. The germline gives CDR1 SGHTA, CDR2 FQGTGA. The clonotype originates from a human donor. The chain combines TRBV7-3 with TRBJ2-6, with D possibly TRBD1 on 5 matching bases. Sequencing was done on a sample of thymocytes. The CDR3 region has the DNA TGTGCCAGCAGCCAGGGTGCAGGGGCCAACGTCCTGACTTTC. Translating gives CASSQGAGANVLTF.